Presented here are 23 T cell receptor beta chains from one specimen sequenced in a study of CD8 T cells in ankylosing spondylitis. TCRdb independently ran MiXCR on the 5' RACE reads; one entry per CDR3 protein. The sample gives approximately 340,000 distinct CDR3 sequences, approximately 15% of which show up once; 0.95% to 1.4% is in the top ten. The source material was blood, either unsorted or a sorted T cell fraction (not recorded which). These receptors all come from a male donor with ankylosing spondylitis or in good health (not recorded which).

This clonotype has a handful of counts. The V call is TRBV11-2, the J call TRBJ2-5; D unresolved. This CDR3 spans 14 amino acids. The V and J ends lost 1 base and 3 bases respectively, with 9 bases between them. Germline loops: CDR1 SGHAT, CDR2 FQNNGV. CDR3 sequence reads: CASSLVANKETQYF. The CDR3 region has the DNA TGTGCCAGCAGCTTAGTCGCCAACAAAGAGACCCAGTACTTC.

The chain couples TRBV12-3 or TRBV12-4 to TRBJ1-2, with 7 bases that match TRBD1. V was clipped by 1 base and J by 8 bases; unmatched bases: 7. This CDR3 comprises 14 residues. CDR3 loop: CASSLGARGSGYTF. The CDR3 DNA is TGTGCCAGCAGTTTAGGGGCCAGGGGGAGCGGCTACACCTTC.

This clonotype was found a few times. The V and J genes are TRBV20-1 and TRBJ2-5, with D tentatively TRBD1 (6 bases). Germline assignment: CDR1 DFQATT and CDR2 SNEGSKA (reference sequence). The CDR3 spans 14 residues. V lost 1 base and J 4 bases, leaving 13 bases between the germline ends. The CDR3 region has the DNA TGCAGTGCTAGAGGGACTCAGGGGTCAGAGACCCAGTACTTC. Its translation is CSARGTQGSETQYF.

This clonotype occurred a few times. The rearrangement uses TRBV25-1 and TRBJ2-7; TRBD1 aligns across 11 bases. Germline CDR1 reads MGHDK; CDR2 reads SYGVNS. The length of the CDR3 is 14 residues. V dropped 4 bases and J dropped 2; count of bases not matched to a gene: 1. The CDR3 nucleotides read TGTGCCAGCAGTGGGGACAGGGGGACCTACGAGCAGTACTTC. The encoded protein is CASSGDRGTYEQYF.

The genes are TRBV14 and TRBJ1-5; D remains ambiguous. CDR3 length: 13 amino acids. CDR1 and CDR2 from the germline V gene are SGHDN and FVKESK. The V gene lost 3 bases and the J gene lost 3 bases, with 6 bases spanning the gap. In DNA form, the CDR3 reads TGTGCCAGCAGCCAGGGGTTCAATCAGCCCCAGCATTTT. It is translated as CASSQGFNQPQHF. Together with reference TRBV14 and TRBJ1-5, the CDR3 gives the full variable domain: EAGVTQFPSHSVIEKGQTVTLRCDPISGHDNLYWYRRVMGKEIKFLLHFVKESKQDESGMPNNRFLAERTGGTYSTLKVQPAELEDSGVYFCASSQGFNQPQHFGDGTRLSIL.

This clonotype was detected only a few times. CDR3 nucleotide sequence: TGCAGTGCCGGACAGGGGACACCCTCTGGAAACACCATATATTTT. Translation: CSAGQGTPSGNTIYF. The chain links TRBV20-1 to TRBJ1-3; TRBD1 matches at 9 bases. Germline V gives CDR1 DFQATT, CDR2 SNEGSKA (reference sequence). Trimming removed 6 bases from V and 0 bases from J; junction bases left unmatched: 6. The CDR3 has 15 amino acids.

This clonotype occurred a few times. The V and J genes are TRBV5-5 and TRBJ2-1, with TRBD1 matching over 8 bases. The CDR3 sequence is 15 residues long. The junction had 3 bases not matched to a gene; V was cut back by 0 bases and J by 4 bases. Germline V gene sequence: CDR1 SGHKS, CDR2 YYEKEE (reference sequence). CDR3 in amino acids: CASSLEGQEYNEQFF. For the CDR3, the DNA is TGTGCCAGCAGCTTGGAGGGACAGGAATACAATGAGCAGTTCTTC.

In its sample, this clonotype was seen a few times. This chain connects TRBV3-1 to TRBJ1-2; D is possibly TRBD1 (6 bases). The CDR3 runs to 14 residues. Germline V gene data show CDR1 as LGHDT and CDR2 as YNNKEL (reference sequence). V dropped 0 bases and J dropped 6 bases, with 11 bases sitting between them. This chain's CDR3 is CASSQDGAGDGYTF. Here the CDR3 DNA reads TGTGCCAGCAGCCAAGACGGGGCAGGGGATGGCTACACCTTC.

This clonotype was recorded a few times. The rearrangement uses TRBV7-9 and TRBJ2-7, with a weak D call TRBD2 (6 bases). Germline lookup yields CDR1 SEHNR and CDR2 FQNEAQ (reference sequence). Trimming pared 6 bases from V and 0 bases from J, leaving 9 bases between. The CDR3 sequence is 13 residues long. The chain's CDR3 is CASSSSASYEQYF. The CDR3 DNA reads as TGTGCCAGCAGTTCTAGCGCCTCCTACGAGCAGTACTTC.

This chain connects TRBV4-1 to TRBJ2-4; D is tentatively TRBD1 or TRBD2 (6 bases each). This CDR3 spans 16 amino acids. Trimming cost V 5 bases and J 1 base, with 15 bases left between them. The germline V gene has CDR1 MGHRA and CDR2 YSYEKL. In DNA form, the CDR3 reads TGCGCCAGCAGCTTAGGAGGGGGAGAGGCCAAAAACATTCAGTACTTC. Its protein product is CASSLGGGEAKNIQYF.

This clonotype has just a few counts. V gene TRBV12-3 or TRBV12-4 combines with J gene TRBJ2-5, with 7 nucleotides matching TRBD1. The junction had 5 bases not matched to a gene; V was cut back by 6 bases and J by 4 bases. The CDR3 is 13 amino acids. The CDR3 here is CASSRTGAETQYF. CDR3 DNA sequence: TGTGCCAGCAGCCGAACAGGGGCAGAGACCCAGTACTTC.

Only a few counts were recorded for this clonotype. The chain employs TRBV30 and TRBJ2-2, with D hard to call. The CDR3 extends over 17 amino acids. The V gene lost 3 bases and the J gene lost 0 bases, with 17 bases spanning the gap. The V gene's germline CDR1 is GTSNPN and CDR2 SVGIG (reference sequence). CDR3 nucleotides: TGTGCCTGGAGCTTCCCTCTATTTCGCGCGAACACCGGGGAGCTGTTTTTT. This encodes CAWSFPLFRANTGELFF.

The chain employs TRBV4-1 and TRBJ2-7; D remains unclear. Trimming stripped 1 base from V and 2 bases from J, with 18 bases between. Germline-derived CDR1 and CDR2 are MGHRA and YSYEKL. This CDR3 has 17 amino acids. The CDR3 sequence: CASSQVSEVSLTYEQYF. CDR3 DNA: TGCGCCAGCAGCCAAGTATCGGAAGTTTCCCTCACCTACGAGCAGTACTTC.

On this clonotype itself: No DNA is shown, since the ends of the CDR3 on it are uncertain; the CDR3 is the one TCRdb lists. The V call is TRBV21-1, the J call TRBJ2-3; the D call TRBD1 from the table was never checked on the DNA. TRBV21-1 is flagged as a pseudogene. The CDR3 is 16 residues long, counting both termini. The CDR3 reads CASSKVAGGNTDTQYF.

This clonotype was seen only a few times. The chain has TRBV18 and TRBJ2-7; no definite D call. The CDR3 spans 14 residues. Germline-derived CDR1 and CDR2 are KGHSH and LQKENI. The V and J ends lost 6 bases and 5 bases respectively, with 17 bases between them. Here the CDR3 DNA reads TGTGCCAGCTCCCCATCCGTCCCGGGCGACGAGCAGTACTTC. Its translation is CASSPSVPGDEQYF.

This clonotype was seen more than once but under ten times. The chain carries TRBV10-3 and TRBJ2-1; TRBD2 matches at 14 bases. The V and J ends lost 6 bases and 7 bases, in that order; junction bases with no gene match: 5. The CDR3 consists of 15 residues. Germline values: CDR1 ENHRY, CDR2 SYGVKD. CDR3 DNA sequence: TGTGCCATCAGAACCGGGACTAGCGGGAGTAATGAGCAGTTCTTC. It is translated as CAIRTGTSGSNEQFF.

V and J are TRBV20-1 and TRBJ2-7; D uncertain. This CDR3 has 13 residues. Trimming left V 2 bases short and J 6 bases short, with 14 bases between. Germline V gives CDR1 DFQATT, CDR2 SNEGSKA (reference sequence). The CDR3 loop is CSARRPLGIEQYF. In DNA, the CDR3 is TGCAGTGCTAGACGGCCTCTAGGTATCGAGCAGTACTTC.

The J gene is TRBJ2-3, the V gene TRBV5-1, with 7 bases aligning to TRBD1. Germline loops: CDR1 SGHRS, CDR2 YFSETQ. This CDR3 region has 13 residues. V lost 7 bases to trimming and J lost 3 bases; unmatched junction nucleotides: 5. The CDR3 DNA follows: TGCGCCAGCGGGACAGCTAATACAGATACGCAGTATTTT. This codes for CASGTANTDTQYF.

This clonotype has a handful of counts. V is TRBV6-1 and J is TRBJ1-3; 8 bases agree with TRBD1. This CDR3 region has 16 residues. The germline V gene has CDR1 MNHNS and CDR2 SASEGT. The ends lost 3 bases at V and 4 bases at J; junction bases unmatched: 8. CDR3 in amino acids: CASSETRTGIGNTIYF. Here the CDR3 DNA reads TGTGCCAGCAGTGAGACCCGGACAGGGATCGGAAACACCATATATTTT.

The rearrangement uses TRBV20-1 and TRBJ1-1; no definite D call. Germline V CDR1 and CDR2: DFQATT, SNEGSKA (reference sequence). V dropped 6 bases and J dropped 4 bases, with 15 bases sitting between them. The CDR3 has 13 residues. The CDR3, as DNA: TGCAGTGCCCGTCGGGATTCGAGCACTGAAGCTTTCTTT. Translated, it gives CSARRDSSTEAFF.

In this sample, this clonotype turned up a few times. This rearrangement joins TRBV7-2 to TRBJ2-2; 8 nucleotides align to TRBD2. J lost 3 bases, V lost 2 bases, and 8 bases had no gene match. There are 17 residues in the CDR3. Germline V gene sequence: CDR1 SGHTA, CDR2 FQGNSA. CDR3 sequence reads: CASSLNGAGGYTGELFF. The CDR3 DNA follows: TGTGCCAGCAGCTTAAATGGGGCGGGAGGCTACACCGGGGAGCTGTTTTTT. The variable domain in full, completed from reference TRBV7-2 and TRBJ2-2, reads GAGVSQSPSNKVTEKGKDVELRCDPISGHTALYWYRQSLGQGLEFLIYFQGNSAPDKSGLPSDRFSAERTGGSVSTLTIQRTQQEDSAVYLCASSLNGAGGYTGELFFGEGSRLTVL.

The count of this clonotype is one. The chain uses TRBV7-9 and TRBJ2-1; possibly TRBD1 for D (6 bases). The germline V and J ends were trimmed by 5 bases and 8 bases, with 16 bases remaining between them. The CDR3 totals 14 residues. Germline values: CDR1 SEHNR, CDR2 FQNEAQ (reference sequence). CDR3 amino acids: CASSLRTADDEQFF. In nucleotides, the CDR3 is TGTGCCAGCAGCCTCCGGACAGCGGACGATGAGCAGTTCTTC.

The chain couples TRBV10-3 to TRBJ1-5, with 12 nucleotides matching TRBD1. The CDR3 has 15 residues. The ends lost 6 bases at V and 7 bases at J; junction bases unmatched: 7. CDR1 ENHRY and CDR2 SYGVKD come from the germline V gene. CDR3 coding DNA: TGTGCCATCAGCGGGACAGGGGGCGCGGAGCAGCCCCAGCATTTT. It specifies CAISGTGGAEQPQHF.